Listed here are 8 T cell receptor beta chains from one sample, sequenced in a study of CD8 T cells in ankylosing spondylitis. TCRdb recomputed calls from the 5' RACE reads with MiXCR, one row per CDR3 protein. This table has 240,000 or so distinct CDR3 sequences, 8.6% appearing once. Material: blood, either unsorted or a sorted T cell fraction (not recorded which). The source is a male donor with ankylosing spondylitis or in good health (not recorded which).

This clonotype was picked up many times. This rearrangement joins TRBV5-8 to TRBJ2-7; TRBD1 aligns across 9 bases. Trimming removed 4 bases from V and 0 bases from J; junction bases left unmatched: 5. The CDR3 is 15 residues long. Germline CDR1 reads SGHTS; CDR2 reads YDEGEE. The CDR3 here is CASSKQGAPSYEQYF. CDR3 DNA: TGTGCCAGCAGCAAACAGGGGGCCCCCTCCTACGAGCAGTACTTC.

This clonotype was seen only a few times. This chain uses TRBV6-5 with TRBJ2-3; D may be TRBD1 (5 bases). Trimming removed 0 bases from V and 2 bases from J, with 12 bases in between. The germline CDR1 and CDR2 sequences are MNHEY and SVGAGI. The CDR3 sequence is 16 residues long. Written as DNA, the CDR3 is TGTGCCAGCAGTTACTCGATAGGGGTCCACACAGATACGCAGTATTTT. Its protein product is CASSYSIGVHTDTQYF.

This clonotype was observed at least ten times. The DNA of the CDR3 is TGCAGTGCTGACAGCGGGAGCACAGATACGCAGTATTTT. Residues: CSADSGSTDTQYF. The chain joins TRBV20-1 to TRBJ2-3; TRBD2 is a possible D gene (6 bases). The CDR3 extends over 13 amino acids. The ends were cut back, 5 bases at V and 0 bases at J, with 9 bases in the middle. Germline assignment: CDR1 DFQATT and CDR2 SNEGSKA (reference sequence).

This clonotype occurred many times. This rearrangement joins TRBV11-2 to TRBJ2-3; 7 nucleotides match TRBD2. Germline V CDR1 and CDR2: SGHAT, FQNNGV. CDR3 size: 18 residues. V was clipped by 2 bases and J by 1 base; unmatched bases: 12. For the CDR3, the DNA is TGTGCCAGCAGCTTACTCCCTTTCGGGGCGGGAGGCACAGATACGCAGTATTTT. Residues: CASSLLPFGAGGTDTQYF.

In the case of this clonotype: A much larger clone is a single base away; this may be a read error. The V and J genes are TRBV7-9 and TRBJ2-2; 8 bases agree with TRBD2. CDR1 SEHNR and CDR2 FQNEAQ come from the germline V gene (reference sequence). The CDR3 contains 16 residues. The chain's CDR3 is CASSSTREGNTGGLFF. The DNA of the CDR3 is TGTGCCAGCAGCTCGACACGGGAGGGGAACACCGGGGGGCTGTTTTTT.

This clonotype was seen at least ten times. This rearrangement joins TRBV12-3 or TRBV12-4 to TRBJ2-3; D uncertain. Trimming removed 6 bases from V and 2 bases from J, with 15 bases in between. The CDR3 is 15 residues long. CDR3 protein: CASRSRLADTDTQYF. The CDR3 DNA reads as TGTGCCAGCAGGTCCCGACTCGCAGACACAGATACGCAGTATTTT.

There are many counts of this clonotype. CDR3 in amino acids: CASSSTGGGTGELFF. Written as DNA, the CDR3 is TGTGCCAGCAGCTCGACAGGGGGCGGCACCGGGGAGCTGTTTTTT. This chain connects TRBV6-4 to TRBJ2-2; TRBD1 matches at 10 bases. The CDR3 has 15 residues. The V segment lost 6 bases and the J segment 4 bases; nucleotides outside the gene matches: 5. CDR1 MRHNA and CDR2 SNTAGT come from the germline V gene.

CDR3 amino acids: CASSLVRGTDTQYF. CDR3 sequence (DNA): TGCGCCAGCAGCTTGGTGCGGGGCACAGATACGCAGTATTTT. The chain joins TRBV5-1 to TRBJ2-3; a weak D match, TRBD2 (5 bases). The CDR3 consists of 14 residues. Germline V gene sequence: CDR1 SGHRS, CDR2 YFSETQ. The V gene lost 0 bases and the J gene lost 1 base, with 6 bases spanning the gap.